This T cell receptor (beta chain) comes out of a study of cytomegalovirus exposure and HLA in healthy donors. For the study at large: Sequencing of 150 million to 200 million T cells in an earlier analysis found around 120 million unique TCR beta sequences.

Concerning this clone: Its target is unknown.

Study findings and constraints: Most sequenced TCRs were rare (though some public TCRs occurred in many donors). Later analysis associated a missense DCLRE1C variant with TCR beta V- and J-gene trimming.

The V gene end was trimmed by 4 bases and the J gene end by 0 bases; junction bases not matched to a gene: 7. The CDR3 sequence is 16 residues long. Germline V gene data show CDR1 as MGHRA and CDR2 as YSYEKL. The study ran its PCR with 60 Vbeta and 13 Jbeta primers. The table came from immunoSEQ multiplex PCR; TCRdb's copy has only in-frame clones and leaves some out. The data hold roughly 49,000 clones, with around 80% observed a single time. The sequence derives from a boy younger than 18 in good health and CMV-seropositive. Sequencing was carried out using PBMCs. The chain employs TRBV4-1 and TRBJ2-7; 9 nucleotides agree with TRBD1. CDR3 amino acids: CASSRPPGQGSYEQYF. The CDR3 nucleotides read TGCGCCAGCAGCCGGCCTCCGGGACAGGGCTCCTACGAGCAGTACTTC.